This T cell receptor beta chain is drawn from a study of cytomegalovirus exposure and HLA in healthy donors. The study ran its PCR with 60 Vbeta and 13 Jbeta primers. Repertoires were generated with immunoSEQ multiplex PCR, while TCRdb's copy carries only in-frame clones and drops some. The sample shows some 190,000 clones, around 67% of them seen only once. From germline, CDR1 is SEHNR and CDR2 FQNEAQ (reference sequence). CDR3 size: 12 residues. The V segment lost 8 bases and the J segment 5 bases; nucleotides outside the gene matches: 3. As concerns this clone: What it recognizes is unknown.

General observations from the study: Later genetic work tied a missense DCLRE1C variant to beta-chain V and J trimming. Common viral pathogens (according to a later analysis) appeared linked to several of the most significant clusters.

The sample consisted of PBMCs. The sequence came from a woman between 25 and 40 years old in good health and CMV-seropositive. The chain combines TRBV7-9 with TRBJ2-5; 9 bases line up with TRBD1. The CDR3, as DNA: TGTGCCAGCTGGACAGGGGATGAGACCCAGTACTTC. Translated, it gives CASWTGDETQYF.